The 27 T cell receptor beta chains below come from one sample, sequenced in a study of cytomegalovirus exposure and HLA in healthy donors (TCRdb year 2017). Library construction relied on the immunoSEQ multiplex PCR assay. For the multiplex PCR, a mixture combining 60 forward primers for TCR Vbeta segments and 13 reverse primers for TCR Jbeta segments was used. TCRdb re-hosts the immuneACCESS table, in-frame sequences only. Its copies lack some clones; in the studies checked, an unresolved V gene accounts for under half of them, and the cause for the rest is not known. This sample lists more than 120,000 clones; about 80% were detected once. 5% to 8% of the sample comes from the top ten. The sample consisted of PBMCs. These receptor sequences come from a woman aged 40 to 55 in good health and CMV-seropositive.

The genes are TRBV27 and TRBJ1-2, with 9 bases lining up with TRBD1. V lost 5 bases and J lost 4; bases outside the gene matches: 8. This CDR3 spans 15 amino acids. Germline V CDR1 and CDR2: MNHEY, SMNVEV (reference sequence). The CDR3 DNA is TGTGCCAGCAGTCTACAGGGGGCAGGGGGCTATGGCTACACCTTC. Its protein is CASSLQGAGGYGYTF.

The gene calls are TRBV7-8 and TRBJ1-2; TRBD1 aligns across 12 bases. The CDR3 has 16 residues. J lost 7 bases, V lost 5 bases, and 11 bases had no gene match. Per germline, CDR1 SGHVS and CDR2 FQNEAQ. The CDR3 DNA sequence: TGTGCCAGCAGCCAAGGGACAGGGGGCCTTAATGGTGGCTACACCTTC. Amino acids: CASSQGTGGLNGGYTF.

This chain joins TRBV25-1 and TRBJ2-5; TRBD2 matches at 13 bases. The CDR3 consists of 16 residues. Germline lookup yields CDR1 MGHDK and CDR2 SYGVNS. Trimming cost V 4 bases and J 1 base; bases outside gene matches: 3. DNA for the CDR3: TGTGCCAGCAGTGGTACTAGCGGGAGGGCCCAAGAGACCCAGTACTTC. It codes for CASSGTSGRAQETQYF.

This chain links TRBV2 with TRBJ2-7; 8 positions agree with TRBD1. Germline V gene sequence: CDR1 SNHLY, CDR2 FYNNEI. The CDR3 is 14 residues long. Germline trimming cut 6 bases from V and 4 bases from J; bases unmatched to any gene: 8. The CDR3 DNA reads TGTGCCAGCAGAGATGGACAGGGTGGGTACGAGCAGTACTTC. This codes for CASRDGQGGYEQYF.

V and J are TRBV5-5 and TRBJ2-7; weak D call: TRBD2 (6 bases). This CDR3 region has 15 residues. V lost 0 bases and J lost 5, with 15 bases in between. Germline-derived CDR1 and CDR2 are SGHKS and YYEKEE (reference sequence). This CDR3 is CASSLGGIFLDEQYF. The CDR3 DNA is TGTGCCAGCAGCTTGGGCGGGATTTTCCTTGACGAGCAGTACTTC.

A few counts support this clone. J is TRBJ2-7 and V is TRBV2; 7 bases align to TRBD2. The CDR3 contains 17 residues. V shed 3 bases, J shed 7 bases, and the junction held 18 bases outside the gene matches. Germline CDR1 and CDR2: SNHLY and FYNNEI. CDR3 loop: CASSDSKAGTTSWEQYF. CDR3 nucleotides: TGTGCCAGCAGTGACTCGAAGGCCGGGACTACCTCATGGGAGCAGTACTTC.

The chain employs TRBV7-8 and TRBJ1-1; D may be TRBD1 (5 bases). V lost 4 bases to trimming and J lost 0 bases, with 9 bases between them. This CDR3 spans 14 amino acids. Germline V gene data show CDR1 as SGHVS and CDR2 as FQNEAQ. For the CDR3, the DNA is TGTGCCAGCAGCTCAGGGAACATGAACACTGAAGCTTTCTTT. Amino acid sequence: CASSSGNMNTEAFF.

J is TRBJ2-5 and V is TRBV5-1; possible D gene TRBD1, 6 bases. The V end lost 3 bases, the J end lost 5 bases, and 14 bases lay between the germline ends. Germline lookup yields CDR1 SGHRS and CDR2 YFSETQ. The CDR3 totals 14 residues. This chain's CDR3 is CASSSGRGRETQYF. As DNA, the CDR3 is TGCGCCAGCAGCTCGGGCAGGGGACGGGAGACCCAGTACTTC.

A note on this clone: The junction does not match germline at one end; this may be a read error. This chain connects TRBV6-4 to TRBJ2-1; 8 bases match TRBD2. Germline V gene sequence: CDR1 MRHNA, CDR2 SNTAGT. The CDR3 runs 14 residues. The CDR3 loop is CASSPGLANNGQFF. CDR3 in DNA: TGTGCCAGCAGTCCCGGACTAGCCAACAATGGGCAGTTCTTC.

This clone has only a few counts. The V gene is TRBV11-2, the J gene TRBJ2-7; a weak D match, TRBD2 (5 bases). Germline CDR1 and CDR2: SGHAT and FQNNGV. CDR3 size: 15 residues. V lost 5 bases to trimming and J lost 3 bases, with 17 bases between them. CDR3 protein: CASSLSPGGGYEQYF. DNA for the CDR3: TGTGCCAGCAGCCTCTCGCCAGGAGGTGGCTACGAGCAGTACTTC.

This chain joins TRBV2 and TRBJ1-3; D gene ambiguous. The CDR3 sequence is 15 residues long. Between the trimmed V and J ends, which lost 3 bases and 4 bases, there was a span of 13 bases. CDR1 and CDR2 (germline): SNHLY, FYNNEI. CDR3 DNA: TGTGCCAGCAGTGAGGAGGGCGGACGAGGAAACACCATATATTTT. This sequence encodes CASSEEGGRGNTIYF.

The genes are TRBV5-4 and TRBJ1-1; D not certain. Trimming cost V 4 bases and J 6 bases, with 10 bases left between them. This CDR3 spans 12 amino acids. Germline V gives CDR1 SGHNT, CDR2 YYREEE (reference sequence). CDR3 protein: CASSGGRAEAFF. The CDR3 DNA sequence: TGTGCCAGCAGCGGCGGGCGTGCTGAAGCTTTCTTT. The full variable domain, with the rest looked up from reference TRBV5-4 and TRBJ1-1, is ETGVTQSPTHLIKTRGQQVTLRCSSQSGHNTVSWYQQALGQGPQFIFQYYREEENGRGNFPPRFSGLQFPNYSSELNVNALELDDSALYLCASSGGRAEAFFGQGTRLTVV.

The genes are TRBV27 and TRBJ2-3; D call uncertain. Trimming shortened V by 2 bases and J by 1 base, and 13 bases separated the two germline ends. This CDR3 spans 16 amino acids. Germline V gives CDR1 MNHEY, CDR2 SMNVEV (reference sequence). CDR3 sequence reads: CASSLKPFGGTDTQYF. Written as DNA, the CDR3 is TGTGCCAGCAGTTTAAAGCCCTTCGGAGGCACAGATACGCAGTATTTT.

The chain combines TRBV11-2 with TRBJ1-3, with 7 bases that match TRBD1. In germline, CDR1 is SGHAT, CDR2 FQNNGV. V shed 1 base and J 0 bases; nucleotides not matched to a gene: 12. The CDR3 runs to 19 residues. The CDR3 coding sequence is TGTGCCAGCAGCTTAGCTAAACAGGGGTTAATTTCCTCTGGAAACACCATATATTTT. Translation gives CASSLAKQGLISSGNTIYF.

The rearrangement uses TRBV7-2 and TRBJ2-1; 7 bases map to TRBD1. The CDR3 spans 15 residues. J lost 1 base, V lost 5 bases, and 5 bases had no gene match. In germline, CDR1 is SGHTA, CDR2 FQGNSA. The CDR3, as DNA: TGTGCCAGCAGCCGGACAGGAGATTCCTACAATGAGCAGTTCTTC. Translated, it gives CASSRTGDSYNEQFF.

This sequence joins TRBV11-2 and TRBJ1-4, with TRBD1 as a possible D gene (6 bases). Trimming pared 5 bases from V and 5 bases from J, leaving 15 bases between. Looked up from germline, CDR1 is SGHAT and CDR2 is FQNNGV. CDR3 length: 15 amino acids. DNA of the CDR3: TGTGCCAGCAGCCCTTCACAGGGTTCCAATGAAAAACTGTTTTTT. Its protein is CASSPSQGSNEKLFF.

V usage is TRBV7-2 and J usage is TRBJ2-7, with TRBD1 identical over 8 bases. Germline V lookup: CDR1 SGHTA, CDR2 FQGNSA. The CDR3 totals 16 residues. With 5 bases clipped from V and 4 bases from J, the junction kept 13 bases outside the gene matches. CDR3 sequence: CASSPSRQGSPYEQYF. Written as DNA, the CDR3 is TGTGCCAGCAGCCCGAGCCGACAGGGGAGCCCTTACGAGCAGTACTTC.

The gene calls are TRBV9 and TRBJ2-3, with a possible D match to TRBD2 (5 bases). CDR1 is SGDLS and CDR2 is YYNGEE in the germline V gene. V was cut by 4 bases and J by 0 bases, with 18 bases left in between. The CDR3 has 17 amino acids. The CDR3 sequence: CASSLRAASFSTDTQYF. The CDR3 region has the DNA TGTGCCAGCAGCCTCCGAGCGGCGAGCTTTAGCACAGATACGCAGTATTTT. Full variable domain (missing parts from reference TRBV9 and TRBJ2-3): DSGVTQTPKHLITATGQRVTLRCSPRSGDLSVYWYQQSLDQGLQFLIQYYNGEERAKGNILERFSAQQFPDLHSELNLSSLELGDSALYFCASSLRAASFSTDTQYFGPGTRLTVL.

The gene calls are TRBV25-1 and TRBJ1-1; D call uncertain. CDR1 is MGHDK, CDR2 SYGVNS, per germline. This CDR3 has 15 residues. Trimming took off 5 bases at V and 1 base at J, with 14 bases between the two ends. CDR3 sequence (DNA): TGTGCCAGCAGTTCGCTAATTCCGGGGAACACTGAAGCTTTCTTT. This encodes CASSSLIPGNTEAFF. The variable domain in full, with the rest retrieved from reference TRBV25-1 and TRBJ1-1, is EADIYQTPRYLVIGTGKKITLECSQTMGHDKMYWYQQDPGMELHLIHYSYGVNSTEKGDLSSESTVSRIRTEHFPLTLESARPSHTSQYLCASSSLIPGNTEAFFGQGTRLTVV.

The gene calls are TRBV9 and TRBJ2-1, with 7 bases aligning to TRBD2. The CDR3 extends over 14 amino acids. V dropped 0 bases and J dropped 8; count of bases not matched to a gene: 5. Germline assignment: CDR1 SGDLS and CDR2 YYNGEE. CDR3 sequence reads: CASSVAAGEDEQFF. The CDR3 DNA follows: TGTGCCAGCAGCGTAGCGGCGGGAGAGGATGAGCAGTTCTTC. Looking up the rest from reference TRBV9 and TRBJ2-1 gives the full variable domain: DSGVTQTPKHLITATGQRVTLRCSPRSGDLSVYWYQQSLDQGLQFLIQYYNGEERAKGNILERFSAQQFPDLHSELNLSSLELGDSALYFCASSVAAGEDEQFFGPGTRLTVL.

V and J are TRBV5-1 and TRBJ2-2; D ambiguous. Trimming stripped 0 bases from V and 7 bases from J, with 10 bases between. This CDR3 region has 14 residues. Germline CDR1 SGHRS, CDR2 YFSETQ. For the CDR3, the DNA is TGCGCCAGCAGCTTGGACTTCTTTAGCGGGGAGCTGTTTTTT. Translation: CASSLDFFSGELFF.

The CDR3 nucleotides are TGTGCCAGCAGCTCTAGAGGACGGAGGAATCAGCCCCAGCATTTT. This gives the protein CASSSRGRRNQPQHF. This sequence joins TRBV28 and TRBJ1-5; D unresolved. The CDR3 runs to 15 residues. The germline V gene has CDR1 MDHEN and CDR2 SYDVKM. V was cut by 6 bases and J by 4 bases, with 16 bases left in between.

The rearrangement links TRBV6-6 to TRBJ2-1, with 8 bases fitting TRBD2. Germline-derived CDR1 and CDR2 are MNHNY and SVGAGI (reference sequence). The CDR3 loop spans 14 amino acids. V gave up 5 bases and J gave up 7 bases; unmatched junction bases: 7. The CDR3 here is CASSPIGRGNEQFF. The CDR3, as DNA: TGTGCCAGCAGTCCGATCGGGAGGGGGAATGAGCAGTTCTTC.

This clone showed up just once. This chain joins TRBV9 and TRBJ2-3, with 10 bases identical to TRBD2. Per germline, CDR1 SGDLS and CDR2 YYNGEE. The V segment lost 8 bases and the J segment 7 bases; nucleotides outside the gene matches: 7. The CDR3 is made up of 13 amino acids. As DNA, the CDR3 is TGTGCCAGTGAGCGGGAGGGCCCCCATACGCAGTATTTT. This translates into CASEREGPHTQYF.

The chain links TRBV5-1 to TRBJ2-5, with D possibly matching TRBD1 (5 bases). Trimming took off 0 bases at V and 7 bases at J, with 16 bases between the two ends. The CDR3 runs to 15 residues. Germline V lookup: CDR1 SGHRS, CDR2 YFSETQ. The CDR3 here is CASSLDSMGRATQYF. In DNA form, the CDR3 reads TGCGCCAGCAGCTTGGACTCGATGGGGCGAGCGACCCAGTACTTC.

The rearrangement uses TRBV10-3 and TRBJ2-5; TRBD2 matches 11 bases. Gene TRBJ2-7 matches the end of the DNA better, so the J call may be wrong. Germline CDR1 reads ENHRY; CDR2 reads SYGVKD. The CDR3 loop spans 14 amino acids. CDR3 loop: CAIRVAGGVGEQYF. CDR3 in DNA: TGTGCCATCAGAGTAGCGGGAGGGGTCGGCGAGCAGTACTTC.

The chain has TRBV10-2 and TRBJ2-1; 7 nucleotides agree with TRBD1. Germline V gene lookup returns CDR1 WSHSY and CDR2 SAAADI. The CDR3 totals 13 residues. V was pared by 10 bases and J by 6 bases, with 9 bases of the junction left unmatched. The CDR3 sequence is CATKGAEPNEQFF. The CDR3 nucleotides read TGCGCCACGAAGGGGGCAGAACCCAATGAGCAGTTCTTC.